Shown below are 32 T cell receptor beta chains from a single sample sequenced in a study of blood T cell repertoires in COVID-19. The data were produced by immunoSEQ multiplex PCR, yet TCRdb's version contains in-frame clones alone and is incomplete. This table has tens of thousands of clones, around 63% appearing once. The sequenced sample consisted of peripheral blood. Source of these receptors: a human donor in a cohort sampled during active COVID-19.

In DNA, the CDR3 is TGTGCCAGCTCACCAAGGGGGGGGAGTAGCAATCAGCCCCAGCATTTT. Its protein product is CASSPRGGSSNQPQHF. The rearrangement joins TRBV18 to TRBJ1-5; TRBD1 might be the D (6 bases). Trimming took 2 bases from V and 0 from J, leaving 11 bases between them. The CDR3 totals 16 residues. CDR1 KGHSH and CDR2 LQKENI come from the germline V gene.

This clone was recorded a few times. The chain employs TRBV15 and TRBJ2-5, with TRBD2 identical over 11 bases. J gave up 7 bases and V 3 bases, and 10 bases lay outside the gene matches. CDR1 LNHNV and CDR2 YYDKDF come from the germline V gene (reference sequence). CDR3 length: 16 residues. The CDR3 DNA reads TGTGCCACCAGCAGGATAGCGGGGGGGCCTGAGGGGACCCAGTACTTC. This gives the protein CATSRIAGGPEGTQYF.

This clone was counted between two and nine times. The rearrangement links TRBV9 to TRBJ1-3; no clear D. The germline V gene has CDR1 SGDLS and CDR2 YYNGEE. The CDR3 extends over 17 amino acids. The ends were cut back, 0 bases at V and 0 bases at J, with 13 bases in the middle. CDR3 region: CASSVVGGGASGNTIYF. Written as DNA, the CDR3 is TGTGCCAGCAGCGTAGTAGGTGGCGGAGCCTCTGGAAACACCATATATTTT.

This chain uses TRBV6-6 with TRBJ2-3, with D possibly being TRBD1 (6 bases). Germline CDR1 and CDR2: MNHNY and SVGAGI (reference sequence). The CDR3 is made up of 16 amino acids. V lost 0 bases and J 2 bases, leaving 12 bases between the germline ends. For the CDR3, the DNA is TGTGCCAGCAGTTACTCCCCAGGGGCGGCCACAGATACGCAGTATTTT. This gives the protein CASSYSPGAATDTQYF.

This sequence joins TRBV7-6 and TRBJ2-7; no clear D. The CDR3 covers 16 residues. Trimming cost V 6 bases and J 0 bases, with 18 bases left between them. The germline V gene encodes CDR1 SGHVS and CDR2 FNYEAQ. CDR3 DNA sequence: TGTGCCAGCAGACGAACCGGGTCACCAAGCTCCTACGAGCAGTACTTC. Translating gives CASRRTGSPSSYEQYF.

This rearrangement joins TRBV11-2 to TRBJ2-1; unclear D gene. This CDR3 comprises 15 residues. Germline V lookup: CDR1 SGHAT, CDR2 FQNNGV. V lost 4 bases and J lost 4, with 14 bases in between. This chain's CDR3 is CASSSLKWRYNEQFF. The CDR3 DNA reads as TGTGCCAGCAGCTCATTAAAGTGGCGGTACAATGAGCAGTTCTTC.

This clone has just a few counts. The chain combines TRBV30 with TRBJ2-1, with D maybe TRBD1 (5 bases). The CDR3 loop spans 12 amino acids. Germline lookup yields CDR1 GTSNPN and CDR2 SVGIG (reference sequence). V gave up 2 bases and J gave up 15 bases, with 17 bases separating them. CDR3 sequence reads: CAWSLSDSYPFF. The CDR3 nucleotides read TGTGCCTGGAGTCTCAGCGACAGTTACCCGTTCTTC. Full variable domain (outside the CDR3, taken from reference TRBV30 and TRBJ2-1): SQTIHQWPATLVQPVGSPLSLECTVEGTSNPNLYWYRQAAGRGLQLLFYSVGIGQISSEVPQNLSASRPQDRQFILSSKKLLLSDSGFYLCAWSLSDSYPFFGPGTRLTVL.

The V and J genes are TRBV7-3 and TRBJ2-3; D might be TRBD2 (5 bases). The germline CDR1 and CDR2 sequences are SGHTA and FQGTGA. The CDR3 covers 15 residues. The V end lost 2 bases, the J end lost 0 bases, and 9 bases lay between the germline ends. The CDR3: CASSLGLTSTDTQYF. CDR3 coding DNA: TGTGCCAGCAGCTTAGGACTGACTAGCACAGATACGCAGTATTTT.

This chain joins TRBV6-4 and TRBJ2-1; 10 nucleotides agree with TRBD2. This CDR3 comprises 15 residues. Germline V gene sequence: CDR1 MRHNA, CDR2 SNTAGT. The J segment lost 2 bases and the V segment lost 8 bases, leaving 6 bases of the junction unmatched. The CDR3 protein is CASRRTSGTYNEQFF. The CDR3 DNA sequence: TGTGCCAGCCGAAGGACTAGCGGAACCTACAATGAGCAGTTCTTC.

The V and J genes are TRBV14 and TRBJ2-1; the D is unclear. Deletions cut 0 bases from V and 2 bases from J, with 8 bases between. This CDR3 region has 15 residues. CDR1 and CDR2 from the germline V gene are SGHDN and FVKESK. In DNA, the CDR3 is TGTGCCAGCAGCCAAGACCTAGTTCCCTACAATGAGCAGTTCTTC. Encoded protein: CASSQDLVPYNEQFF.

J is TRBJ2-1 and V is TRBV7-6, with 13 bases that match TRBD2. The germline CDR1 and CDR2 sequences are SGHVS and FNYEAQ. V lost 6 bases to trimming and J lost 7 bases; unmatched junction nucleotides: 3. The CDR3 extends over 14 amino acids. For the CDR3, the DNA is TGTGCCAGCAGGGGGACTAGCGGGGTTAATGAGCAGTTCTTC. Protein product: CASRGTSGVNEQFF.

CDR3 loop: CASSQFRGNTEAFF. DNA of the CDR3: TGTGCCAGCAGCCAATTCCGGGGGAACACTGAAGCTTTCTTT. The V call is TRBV16, the J call TRBJ1-1; no firm D call. This CDR3 has 14 amino acids. CDR1 is KGHSY, CDR2 FQNENV, per germline. V was trimmed by 1 base and J by 1 base, leaving 7 bases between them.

The chain links TRBV27 to TRBJ2-3, with D possibly being TRBD1 (5 bases). CDR1 and CDR2 from the germline V gene are MNHEY and SMNVEV (reference sequence). CDR3 length: 13 amino acids. Trimming left V 3 bases short and J 6 bases short, with 10 bases between. The CDR3 region is CASSFYSGDTQYF. As DNA, the CDR3 is TGTGCCAGCAGTTTCTACTCAGGGGATACGCAGTATTTT.

V and J are TRBV4-1 and TRBJ1-1, with D uncertain. Between the trimmed V and J ends, which lost 3 bases and 3 bases, there was a span of 8 bases. Germline assignment: CDR1 MGHRA and CDR2 YSYEKL. The CDR3 is made up of 13 amino acids. CDR3 amino acids: CASSQVVDTEAFF. Written as DNA, the CDR3 is TGCGCCAGCAGCCAGGTAGTGGACACTGAAGCTTTCTTT.

The rearrangement links TRBV7-2 to TRBJ1-4, with D perhaps TRBD1 (6 bases). The germline gives CDR1 SGHTA, CDR2 FQGNSA. The CDR3 is 14 residues long. The germline V and J ends were trimmed by 6 bases and 6 bases, with 14 bases remaining between them. The CDR3 nucleotides read TGTGCCAGCAGTCGGTTTGGGGGCGATGAAAAACTGTTTTTT. Protein: CASSRFGGDEKLFF.

The chain has TRBV5-6 and TRBJ2-5; the match to TRBD2 covers 14 bases. After removal of 6 bases from V and 4 bases from J, the junction contained 5 bases not matched to a gene. CDR1 SGHDT and CDR2 YYEEEE come from the germline V gene. The CDR3 consists of 15 residues. Here the CDR3 reads CASIETSGRAETQYF. In DNA, the CDR3 is TGTGCCAGCATAGAGACTAGCGGGAGGGCAGAGACCCAGTACTTC. The variable domain in full, with the rest retrieved from reference TRBV5-6 and TRBJ2-5, is DAGVTQSPTHLIKTRGQQVTLRCSPKSGHDTVSWYQQALGQGPQFIFQYYEEEERQRGNFPDRFSGHQFPNYSSELNVNALLLGDSALYLCASIETSGRAETQYFGPGTRLLVL.

This clone has only a few counts. The rearrangement uses TRBV19 and TRBJ1-5; D not resolved. The CDR3 contains 13 residues. V shed 5 bases and J shed 0 bases, with 5 bases lying between them. Germline CDR1 is LNHDA and CDR2 is SQIVND (reference sequence). The CDR3 DNA reads as TGTGCCAGTAGTTATAATAGCAATCAGCCCCAGCATTTT. It translates to CASSYNSNQPQHF.

J is TRBJ2-2 and V is TRBV10-3, with D tentatively TRBD1 (6 bases). This CDR3 is built from 16 residues. Trimming took 2 bases from V and 3 from J, leaving 13 bases between them. Per the germline V gene, CDR1 is ENHRY and CDR2 is SYGVKD. Here the CDR3 DNA reads TGTGCCATCAGTGAGACAGGGAGAGGGGACACCGGGGAGCTGTTTTTT. It translates to CAISETGRGDTGELFF.

V is TRBV15 and J is TRBJ1-2, with TRBD1 matching 8 bases. The CDR3 runs 14 residues. Germline-derived CDR1 and CDR2 are LNHNV and YYDKDF (reference sequence). The ends lost 6 bases at V and 4 bases at J; junction bases unmatched: 7. The CDR3, as DNA: TGTGCCACCAGTACGGACAGGGATGGCTATGGCTACACCTTC. It yields the protein CATSTDRDGYGYTF.

The chain employs TRBV19 and TRBJ2-2; possibly TRBD2 for D (7 bases). The CDR3 length is 16 residues. The V end was cut by 6 bases, the J end by 4 bases, with 18 bases between. Germline values: CDR1 LNHDA, CDR2 SQIVND (reference sequence). The CDR3 here is CASSIRGAGLTGELFF. In DNA, the CDR3 is TGTGCCAGTAGCATCCGGGGGGCCGGGCTCACCGGGGAGCTGTTTTTT.

This clone was counted between two and nine times. This chain connects TRBV2 to TRBJ1-5; no definite D call. CDR1 and CDR2 (germline): SNHLY, FYNNEI. The ends were cut back, 4 bases at V and 2 bases at J, with 12 bases in the middle. The length of the CDR3 is 15 residues. The CDR3 region is CASSGYGGGNQPQHF. DNA of the CDR3: TGTGCCAGCAGTGGGTACGGCGGGGGCAATCAGCCCCAGCATTTT.

This chain uses TRBV13 with TRBJ2-7, with 7 nucleotides matching TRBD1. The J segment lost 6 bases and the V segment lost 5 bases, leaving 1 base of the junction unmatched. The CDR3 runs 11 residues. Per the germline V gene, CDR1 is PRHDT and CDR2 is FYEKMQ (reference sequence). The CDR3 protein is CASSTGVEQYF. The CDR3 DNA sequence: TGTGCCAGCAGCACAGGGGTCGAGCAGTACTTC.

The chain joins TRBV5-5 to TRBJ1-2, with a weak D call TRBD1 (5 bases). The CDR3 loop spans 16 amino acids. Per the germline V gene, CDR1 is SGHKS and CDR2 is YYEKEE (reference sequence). Trimming stripped 4 bases from V and 4 bases from J, with 20 bases between. The DNA of the CDR3 is TGTGCCAGCAGCATTTCGCTCAGGGATTCGCCCTATGGCTACACCTTC. This encodes CASSISLRDSPYGYTF.

The chain joins TRBV18 to TRBJ2-1, with 10 bases fitting TRBD1. The germline CDR1 and CDR2 sequences are KGHSH and LQKENI. The CDR3 is 15 residues long. The ends lost 6 bases at V and 6 bases at J; junction bases unmatched: 8. The CDR3 DNA is TGTGCCAGCTCCGACGGGACAGGGGTTACCAATGAGCAGTTCTTC. This translates into CASSDGTGVTNEQFF. The full variable domain, in which reference TRBV18 and TRBJ2-1 provide the parts outside the CDR3, is NAGVMQNPRHLVRRRGQEARLRCSPMKGHSHVYWYRQLPEEGLKFMVYLQKENIIDESGMPKERFSAEFPKEGPSILRIQQVVRGDSAAYFCASSDGTGVTNEQFFGPGTRLTVL.

This chain uses TRBV5-1 with TRBJ2-2; 8 bases line up with TRBD1. V dropped 7 bases and J dropped 0; count of bases not matched to a gene: 5. Germline assignment: CDR1 SGHRS and CDR2 YFSETQ. The CDR3 covers 15 residues. CDR3 loop: CASREQGANTGELFF. In DNA, the CDR3 is TGCGCCAGCCGGGAACAGGGGGCGAACACCGGGGAGCTGTTTTTT.

The V and J genes are TRBV7-2 and TRBJ1-6; 7 nucleotides line up with TRBD1. Germline CDR1 is SGHTA and CDR2 is FQGNSA. The CDR3 is 15 amino acids. Germline trimming cut 5 bases from V and 8 bases from J; bases unmatched to any gene: 9. The CDR3 spells CASSQRGTADSPLHF. CDR3 in DNA: TGTGCCAGCAGCCAGAGAGGGACAGCAGATTCACCCCTCCACTTT. Variable domain in full (rest from reference TRBV7-2 and TRBJ1-6): GAGVSQSPSNKVTEKGKDVELRCDPISGHTALYWYRQSLGQGLEFLIYFQGNSAPDKSGLPSDRFSAERTGGSVSTLTIQRTQQEDSAVYLCASSQRGTADSPLHFGNGTRLTVT.

The V call is TRBV10-3, the J call TRBJ1-3; TRBD1 matches at 8 bases. The germline CDR1 and CDR2 sequences are ENHRY and SYGVKD. The CDR3 has 13 residues. Trimming took 9 bases from V and 4 from J; bases not matched to a gene: 5. The CDR3 DNA reads TGTGCCATTGGACAGGGTGCCGGAAACACCATATATTTT. Its translation is CAIGQGAGNTIYF.

This clone was counted between two and nine times. The chain joins TRBV7-2 to TRBJ1-1; D gene unclear. Trimming took 5 bases from V and 0 from J, leaving 7 bases between them. The CDR3 length is 13 residues. Germline-derived CDR1 and CDR2 are SGHTA and FQGNSA. For the CDR3, the DNA is TGTGCCAGCAGCGACAACTTGAACACTGAAGCTTTCTTT. Translated: CASSDNLNTEAFF.

The V and J genes are TRBV10-3 and TRBJ2-3, with D perhaps matching TRBD2 (5 bases). Germline CDR1 is ENHRY and CDR2 is SYGVKD. CDR3 length equals 14 residues. V was pared by 8 bases and J by 1 base, with 13 bases between. In DNA form, the CDR3 reads TGTGCCATCTCTCCTTTGCGGGGCACAGATACGCAGTATTTT. Encoded protein: CAISPLRGTDTQYF.

The V and J genes are TRBV12-3 or TRBV12-4 and TRBJ2-7; 8 bases agree with TRBD1. This CDR3 has 12 amino acids. Trimming at V came to 4 bases and at J to 7 bases, leaving 3 bases not matched to a gene. The CDR3 coding sequence is TGTGCCAGCAGTTACACAGGGGGGGAGCAGTACTTC. Translating it yields CASSYTGGEQYF.

The chain carries TRBV28 and TRBJ2-7; 7 bases match TRBD1. Germline lookup yields CDR1 MDHEN and CDR2 SYDVKM. The CDR3 totals 15 residues. V was clipped by 6 bases and J by 0 bases; unmatched bases: 8. The CDR3 loop reads CASSRLTGLSYEQYF. DNA of the CDR3: TGTGCCAGCAGCCGCTTGACAGGGCTCTCCTACGAGCAGTACTTC.

This sequence joins TRBV19 and TRBJ1-4, with D hard to call. Germline V CDR1 and CDR2: LNHDA, SQIVND (reference sequence). The CDR3 length is 17 residues. Trimming left V 4 bases short and J 0 bases short, with 15 bases between. The CDR3, as DNA: TGTGCCAGTAGTAATATTTTACTCTTTACAACTAATGAAAAACTGTTTTTT. As protein: CASSNILLFTTNEKLFF.